This T cell receptor beta chain originates from a study of control samples from healthy donors and cancer patients. The count of this clone is one. Method: immunoSEQ multiplex PCR; TCRdb's copy keeps in-frame clones and lacks some. The sample shows about 61,000 clones, roughly 89% of them seen only once. The CDR3 length is 13 residues. Trimming took 7 bases from V and 10 from J; bases not matched to a gene: 9. The sample was PBMCs. The gene calls are TRBV12-3 or TRBV12-4 and TRBJ2-1; 8 positions agree with TRBD2. The receptor was isolated from a man aged 60 to 75 with colorectal cancer. The CDR3: CASMRGGIREQFF. For the CDR3, the DNA is TGTGCCAGCATGCGCGGGGGGATAAGGGAGCAGTTCTTC.